This TCR beta chain was sequenced for a study of beta chain features in type 1 diabetes. Purity exceeding 95% was reached by all sorted populations. With 1 base clipped from V and 3 bases from J, the junction kept 2 bases outside the gene matches. The CDR3 totals 14 residues. CDR1 and CDR2 (germline): LNHDA, SQIVND (reference sequence). The investigators reverse transcribed all of the isolated RNA, so they sequenced expressed TCRB transcripts. Assay used: immunoSEQ multiplex PCR; TCRdb lists only in-frame clones, some missing. The sample yields some 150,000 clones, 10% seen once. Specimen: naive CD4+ T cells from blood. The chain uses TRBV19 and TRBJ1-2, with TRBD1 matching over 7 bases. The clonotype comes from a man younger than 35 in good health. The CDR3 spells CASSIGQGDYGYTF. CDR3 nucleotide sequence: TGTGCCAGTAGTATAGGACAGGGAGACTATGGCTACACCTTC.